The 15 T cell receptor beta chains below all came from one sample that was sequenced in a study of beta chain features in type 1 diabetes. Notes on the study in general: Researchers report that Type 1 diabetes patients had moderately but significantly shorter TCRB CDR3s across all four CD4+ subsets.

The study reverse transcribed the entire isolated RNA, so it sequenced expressed TCRB transcripts. The data were produced by immunoSEQ multiplex PCR, yet TCRdb's version contains in-frame clones alone and is incomplete. Of about 160,000 clones in the sample, 6.5% to 9.5% were seen once. For these TCRs, the target antigens are not known. Input material: central memory CD4+ T cells from blood. The receptors were sampled from a woman aged 40 to 49 with type 1 diabetes.

The rearrangement links TRBV6-6 to TRBJ2-5; TRBD1 is a possible D gene (5 bases). The length of the CDR3 is 13 residues. The germline gives CDR1 MNHNY, CDR2 SVGAGI (reference sequence). V shed 2 bases and J shed 5 bases, with 9 bases lying between them. The CDR3 is CASSYQGGETQYF. The CDR3 coding sequence is TGTGCCAGCAGTTACCAGGGTGGGGAGACCCAGTACTTC.

The chain recombines TRBV5-1 with TRBJ1-1, with 10 nucleotides matching TRBD1. From germline, CDR1 is SGHRS and CDR2 YFSETQ. This CDR3 is built from 14 residues. V was clipped by 4 bases and J by 4 bases; unmatched bases: 4. The CDR3 protein is CASSPGTGATEAFF. The CDR3 DNA reads as TGCGCCAGCAGCCCTGGGACAGGGGCCACTGAAGCTTTCTTT.

This clone was observed a handful of times. The gene calls are TRBV7-9 and TRBJ1-5, with D unclear. The CDR3 has 14 residues. Germline CDR1 SEHNR, CDR2 FQNEAQ (reference sequence). V was cut by 4 bases and J by 4 bases, with 11 bases left in between. The CDR3 sequence is CASSSSGGNQPQHF. CDR3 nucleotide sequence: TGTGCCAGCAGCTCTTCCGGCGGGAATCAGCCCCAGCATTTT.

The table lists this clone with a few counts. This CDR3 reads CASSPRGGRGAGELFF. In DNA, the CDR3 is TGCGCCAGCAGCCCCCGGGGGGGCCGTGGCGCCGGGGAGCTGTTTTTT. This chain uses TRBV4-3 with TRBJ2-2, with 8 bases fitting TRBD2. Germline loops: CDR1 LGHNA, CDR2 YSLEER. The CDR3 totals 16 residues. V was pared by 4 bases and J by 6 bases, with 10 bases of the junction left unmatched.

Ten or more counts support this clone. CDR3 DNA sequence: TGCAGCGCCCCGACGGGGGAGACCCAGTACTTC. Amino acid sequence: CSAPTGETQYF. V usage is TRBV29-1 and J usage is TRBJ2-5; possibly TRBD2 for D (5 bases). V dropped 7 bases and J dropped 5 bases, with 11 bases sitting between them. Germline CDR1 SQVTM, CDR2 ANQGSEA. This CDR3 is 11 amino acids long.

This clone was counted only a few times. Other DNA sequences in the sample encode the same CDR3. This chain uses TRBV9 with TRBJ2-7; 7 bases agree with TRBD2. V gave up 0 bases and J gave up 1 base; unmatched junction bases: 4. The CDR3 extends over 15 amino acids. The germline V gene encodes CDR1 SGDLS and CDR2 YYNGEE. The CDR3 here is CASSVGASGSYEQYF. CDR3 bases: TGTGCCAGCAGCGTAGGGGCTAGCGGATCCTACGAGCAGTACTTC.

This clone was observed a handful of times. The chain joins TRBV5-1 to TRBJ1-6, with 7 bases fitting TRBD1. Germline V gene data show CDR1 as SGHRS and CDR2 as YFSETQ. The V segment lost 3 bases and the J segment 4 bases; nucleotides outside the gene matches: 4. The CDR3 has 15 amino acids. CDR3 in DNA: TGCGCCAGCAGCTGGAGACAGGGATATAATTCACCCCTCCACTTT. Translated, it gives CASSWRQGYNSPLHF. Supplemented by reference TRBV5-1 and TRBJ1-6, the full variable domain reads KAGVTQTPRYLIKTRGQQVTLSCSPISGHRSVSWYQQTPGQGLQFLFEYFSETQRNKGNFPGRFSGRQFSNSRSEMNVSTLELGDSALYLCASSWRQGYNSPLHFGNGTRLTVT.

The rearrangement joins TRBV11-1 to TRBJ1-1; TRBD1 might be the D (5 bases). CDR1 and CDR2 (germline): SGHAT, FQDESV (reference sequence). CDR3 length equals 15 residues. The ends were cut back, 8 bases at V and 1 base at J, with 17 bases in the middle. CDR3 protein: CASRSGGLKNTEAFF. The CDR3 nucleotides read TGTGCCAGCCGCTCCGGGGGTCTCAAGAACACTGAAGCTTTCTTT.

This chain uses TRBV28 with TRBJ1-2; a possible D gene is TRBD1 (6 bases). The germline V gene has CDR1 MDHEN and CDR2 SYDVKM. The CDR3 is made up of 15 amino acids. V shed 3 bases and J shed 3 bases, with 14 bases lying between them. The CDR3 bases are TGTGCCAGCAGTTTCGCGATCAGGGGACACTATGGCTACACCTTC. The encoded protein is CASSFAIRGHYGYTF.

This rearrangement joins TRBV7-2 to TRBJ2-5; 9 nucleotides align to TRBD1. Germline CDR1 is SGHTA and CDR2 is FQGNSA. This CDR3 contains 12 residues. After removal of 10 bases from V and 5 bases from J, the junction contained 5 bases not matched to a gene. The CDR3, as DNA: TGTGCCACCGGGACAGGGAGGGAGACCCAGTACTTC. It encodes CATGTGRETQYF.

The table lists this clone with a few counts. The chain combines TRBV28 with TRBJ2-7; D is possibly TRBD1 (6 bases). The CDR3 totals 13 residues. V lost 5 bases and J lost 3, with 11 bases in between. CDR1 MDHEN and CDR2 SYDVKM come from the germline V gene. The CDR3 is CASSGTPLYEQYF. The CDR3 region has the DNA TGTGCCAGCAGTGGGACACCGCTCTACGAGCAGTACTTC.

This clone appeared a few times. The chain carries TRBV29-1 and TRBJ2-3; 7 nucleotides match TRBD2. The CDR3 sequence is 13 residues long. The J segment lost 2 bases and the V segment lost 6 bases, leaving 5 bases of the junction unmatched. Germline V lookup: CDR1 SQVTM, CDR2 ANQGSEA. The CDR3 here is CSVLSGVTDTQYF. CDR3 bases: TGCAGCGTCTTGAGCGGGGTCACAGATACGCAGTATTTT.

The rearrangement joins TRBV2 to TRBJ2-5; TRBD2 aligns across 7 bases. Per the germline V gene, CDR1 is SNHLY and CDR2 is FYNNEI. This CDR3 spans 15 amino acids. V lost 10 bases to trimming and J lost 1 base; unmatched junction nucleotides: 12. CDR3 bases: TGTGCCACCACTCGGAGAGGGAGGGGCCAAGAGACCCAGTACTTC. Translating it yields CATTRRGRGQETQYF.

This clone appeared a few times. The chain employs TRBV6-5 and TRBJ2-1; TRBD1 matches 8 bases. The CDR3 length is 15 residues. The V segment lost 0 bases and the J segment 8 bases; nucleotides outside the gene matches: 6. Per germline, CDR1 MNHEY and CDR2 SVGAGI. The CDR3 loop reads CASSYSMDRDDEQFF. The CDR3 DNA follows: TGTGCCAGCAGTTACTCGATGGACAGGGATGATGAGCAGTTCTTC.

This clone has more than one count but fewer than ten. This sequence joins TRBV5-1 and TRBJ2-5; the D gene is possibly TRBD2 (7 bases). The CDR3 runs 16 residues. Germline lookup yields CDR1 SGHRS and CDR2 YFSETQ. The V end lost 0 bases, the J end lost 3 bases, and 15 bases lay between the germline ends. The CDR3 is CASSLAVREGEETQYF. As DNA, the CDR3 is TGCGCCAGCAGCTTGGCCGTCAGGGAGGGGGAAGAGACCCAGTACTTC.